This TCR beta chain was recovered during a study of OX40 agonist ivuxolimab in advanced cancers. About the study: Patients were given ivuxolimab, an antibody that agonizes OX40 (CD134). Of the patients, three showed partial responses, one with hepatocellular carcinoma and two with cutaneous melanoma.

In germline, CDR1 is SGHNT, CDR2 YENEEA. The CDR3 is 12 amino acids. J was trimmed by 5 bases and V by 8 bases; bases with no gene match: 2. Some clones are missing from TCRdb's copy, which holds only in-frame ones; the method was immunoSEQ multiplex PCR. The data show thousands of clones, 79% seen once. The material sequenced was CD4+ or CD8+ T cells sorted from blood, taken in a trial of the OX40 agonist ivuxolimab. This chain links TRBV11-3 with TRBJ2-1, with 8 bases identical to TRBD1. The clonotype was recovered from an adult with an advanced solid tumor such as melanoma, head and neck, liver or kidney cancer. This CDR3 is CASSDRDNEQFF. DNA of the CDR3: TGTGCCAGCTCGGACAGGGACAATGAGCAGTTCTTC. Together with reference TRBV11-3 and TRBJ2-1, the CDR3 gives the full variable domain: EAGVVQSPRYKIIEKKQPVAFWCNPISGHNTLYWYLQNLGQGPELLIRYENEEAVDDSQLPKDRFSAERLKGVDSTLKIQPAELGDSAVYLCASSDRDNEQFFGPGTRLTVL.